This T cell receptor beta chain stems from a study of OX40 agonist ivuxolimab in advanced cancers. Study-wide points: Certain nonresponding patients likewise had low normalized T-cell clonal expansion.

A remark on this clone: Its antigen is unknown.

The CDR3 runs 14 residues. Trimming removed 3 bases at V and 4 bases at J, with 11 bases between. Germline lookup yields CDR1 LGHNA and CDR2 YSLEER. Only in-frame clones appear in the TCRdb table, and some are missing; sequencing was by immunoSEQ multiplex PCR. The sample has approximately 84,000 clones, approximately 86% seen once; the top ten hold over 0.75%. Sequencing was performed on CD4+ or CD8+ T cells sorted from blood, taken in a trial of the OX40 agonist ivuxolimab. V is TRBV4-3 and J is TRBJ2-3; no definite D call. This clonotype was sampled from an adult with an advanced solid tumor such as melanoma, head and neck, liver or kidney cancer. The CDR3 reads CASSQEPQADTQYF. As DNA, the CDR3 is TGCGCCAGCAGCCAGGAACCCCAGGCAGATACGCAGTATTTT.